This TCR beta chain comes out of a study of blood T cell repertoires in COVID-19 (TCRdb year 2020). About the full investigation: Samples from collaborators originated in the United States, Italy and Spain and spanned both the acute and convalescent phases of COVID-19. The prospective study material was composed of cDNA or gDNA derived from T cells, B-cell-depleted T cells, or PBMCs. Deeply sampled blood TCRbeta repertoires from subjects exposed to, actively infected with, or recovered from COVID-19 were included in the dataset. The repertoires were released in a freely available public database intended as a resource for research on the immune response to SARS-CoV-2. The samples were drawn from the first 160 participants of the ongoing ImmuneRACE study and from 1,254 subjects provided by 6 global collaborators. Nearly every sample came with metadata listing a de-identified subject ID, COVID-19 status, age in years and sex. Where HLA class I and class II types were available, the types were taken from metadata supplied by the sample provider, not from assay-based typing. The paper as a whole reports these results and caveats: The amount of clinical and demographic metadata varied by source and participant and was provided uncurated.

TCRbeta CDR3 regions were amplified from genomic DNA by means of the immunoSEQ Assay, a bias-controlled multiplex PCR. Turning to the authors' computational methods: The number of nucleated cells in each sample was estimated by amplification of reference gene primers within the assay. To quantify the absolute abundance of each unique TCRbeta CDR3 rearrangement, sequence reads were collapsed and filtered. For each sample, productive Simpson clonality was calculated as the square root of Simpson's diversity index over productive rearrangements. The table comes from immuneACCESS by way of TCRdb, which keeps in-frame sequences with V and J called. Part of the clones is missing from these tables; in studies checked, under half for an unresolved V gene and the rest for unknown reasons. V, J and clone size were drawn from that table, and D and trimming were deduced from the DNA. Here the sample has just over 650,000 clones; 85% to 90% occur a single time. Roughly 0.25% of the sample is held by the ten biggest clonotypes.

The collaborating institutions used their own protocols to collect whole blood in K2EDTA tubes. For TCRbeta analysis, collaborators shipped samples as frozen whole blood, isolated PBMCs, or DNA extracted from either of those sample types. This clone was detected only once. The clone's antigen remains unknown. No much larger clone is present one base from it, and per-base qualities are unavailable. Counted from cysteine to phenylalanine, this CDR3 has 13 amino acids. Of the read, only the CDR3 DNA is kept; its 39 bases are in frame from base 1. Via the germline V gene (reference sequence), CDR1 is SEHNR and CDR2 FQNEAQ. V is shortened by 3 bases, J by 2 bases, and the region joining them spans 7 bases.

Sample: peripheral blood. The chain employs TRBV7-9 and TRBJ2-5; the D segment could be TRBD1, given 6 matching bases. The receptor comes from a woman between 18 and 29 years old with acute or convalescent COVID-19. The DNA sequence is as follows: TGTGCCAGCAGCTTTGGACAGCAAGAGACCCAGTACTTC. This yields the protein CASSFGQQETQYF. The reference TRBV7-9 and TRBJ2-5 proteins fill in what lies around the CDR3, so the full variable domain reads DTGVSQNPRHKITKRGQNVTFRCDPISEHNRLYWYRQTLGQGPEFLTYFQNEAQLEKSRLLSDRFSAERPKGSFSTLEIQRTEQGDSAMYLCASSFGQQETQYFGPGTRLLVL.